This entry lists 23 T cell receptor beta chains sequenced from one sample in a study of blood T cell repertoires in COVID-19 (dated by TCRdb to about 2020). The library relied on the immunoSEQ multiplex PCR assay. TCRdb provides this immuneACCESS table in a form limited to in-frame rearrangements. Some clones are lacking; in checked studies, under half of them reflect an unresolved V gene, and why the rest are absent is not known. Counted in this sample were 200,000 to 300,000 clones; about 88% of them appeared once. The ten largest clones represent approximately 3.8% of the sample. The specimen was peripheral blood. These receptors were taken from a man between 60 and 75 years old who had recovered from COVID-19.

CDR3: CASSEITGPKAQETQYF. For the CDR3, the DNA is TGTGCCAGCAGTGAAATCACAGGACCAAAGGCCCAAGAGACCCAGTACTTC. The chain recombines TRBV25-1 with TRBJ2-5; tentatively, D is TRBD1 (5 bases). The ends were cut back, 2 bases at V and 1 base at J, with 17 bases in the middle. CDR1 is MGHDK, CDR2 SYGVNS, per germline. The CDR3 extends over 17 amino acids.

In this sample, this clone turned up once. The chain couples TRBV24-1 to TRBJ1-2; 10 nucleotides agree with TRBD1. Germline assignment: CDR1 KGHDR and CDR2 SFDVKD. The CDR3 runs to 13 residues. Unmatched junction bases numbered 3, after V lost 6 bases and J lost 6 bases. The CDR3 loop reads CATSRDRGDGYTF. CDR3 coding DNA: TGTGCCACCAGTAGGGACAGGGGTGATGGCTACACCTTC.

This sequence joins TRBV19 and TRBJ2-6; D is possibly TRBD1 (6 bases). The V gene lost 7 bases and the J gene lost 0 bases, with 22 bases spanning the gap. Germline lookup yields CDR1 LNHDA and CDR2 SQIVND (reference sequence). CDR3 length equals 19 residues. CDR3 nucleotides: TGTGCCAGTACTCAGATCCAGGGGTTGCTCACCTCTGGGGCCAACGTCCTGACTTTC. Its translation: CASTQIQGLLTSGANVLTF. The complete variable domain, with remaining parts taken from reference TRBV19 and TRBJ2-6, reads DGGITQSPKYLFRKEGQNVTLSCEQNLNHDAMYWYRQDPGQGLRLIYYSQIVNDFQKGDIAEGYSVSREKKESFPLTVTSAQKNPTAFYLCASTQIQGLLTSGANVLTFGAGSRLTVL.

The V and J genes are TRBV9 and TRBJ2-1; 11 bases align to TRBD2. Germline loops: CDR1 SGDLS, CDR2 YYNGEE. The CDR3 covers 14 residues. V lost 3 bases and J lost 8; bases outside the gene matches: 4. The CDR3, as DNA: TGTGCCAGCAGCGGACTAGCGGGGTGGGATGAGCAGTTCTTC. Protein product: CASSGLAGWDEQFF. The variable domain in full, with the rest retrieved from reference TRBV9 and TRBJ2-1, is DSGVTQTPKHLITATGQRVTLRCSPRSGDLSVYWYQQSLDQGLQFLIQYYNGEERAKGNILERFSAQQFPDLHSELNLSSLELGDSALYFCASSGLAGWDEQFFGPGTRLTVL.

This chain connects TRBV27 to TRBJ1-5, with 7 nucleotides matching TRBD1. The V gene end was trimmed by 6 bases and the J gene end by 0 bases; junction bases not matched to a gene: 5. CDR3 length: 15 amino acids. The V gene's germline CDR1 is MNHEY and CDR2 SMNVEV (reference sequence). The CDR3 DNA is TGTGCCAGCAGGTCGGGACAGAGTAGCAATCAGCCCCAGCATTTT. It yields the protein CASRSGQSSNQPQHF.

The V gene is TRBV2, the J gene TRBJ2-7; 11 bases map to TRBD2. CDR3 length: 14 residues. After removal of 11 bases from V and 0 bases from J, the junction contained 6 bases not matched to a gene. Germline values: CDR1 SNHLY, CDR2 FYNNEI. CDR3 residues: CAGSSGGSSYEQYF. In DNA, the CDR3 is TGTGCCGGATCTAGCGGGGGGAGCTCCTACGAGCAGTACTTC. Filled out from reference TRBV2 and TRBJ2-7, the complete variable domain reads EPEVTQTPSHQVTQMGQEVILRCVPISNHLYFYWYRQILGQKVEFLVSFYNNEISEKSEIFDDQFSVERPDGSNFTLKIRSTKLEDSAMYFCAGSSGGSSYEQYFGPGTRLTVT.

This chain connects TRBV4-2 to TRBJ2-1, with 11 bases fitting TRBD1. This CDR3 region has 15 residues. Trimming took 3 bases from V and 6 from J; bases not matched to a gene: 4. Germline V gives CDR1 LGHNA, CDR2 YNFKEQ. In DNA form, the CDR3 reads TGTGCCAGCAGCCACCGGGACAGGGGGAGCAATGAGCAGTTCTTC. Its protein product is CASSHRDRGSNEQFF.

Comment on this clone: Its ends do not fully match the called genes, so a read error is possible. CDR3 amino acids: CASSFEDRETRYF. The CDR3 DNA reads TGCGCCAGCAGCTTTGAGGACAGGGAGACCCGGTACTTC. The gene calls are TRBV5-1 and TRBJ2-5; TRBD1 aligns across 8 bases. This CDR3 comprises 13 residues. Germline loops: CDR1 SGHRS, CDR2 YFSETQ.

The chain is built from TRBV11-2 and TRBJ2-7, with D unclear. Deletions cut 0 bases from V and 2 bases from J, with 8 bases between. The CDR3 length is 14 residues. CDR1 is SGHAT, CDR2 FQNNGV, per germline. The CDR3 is CASSLDYSAYEQYF. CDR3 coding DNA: TGTGCCAGCAGCTTAGATTATTCGGCCTACGAGCAGTACTTC.

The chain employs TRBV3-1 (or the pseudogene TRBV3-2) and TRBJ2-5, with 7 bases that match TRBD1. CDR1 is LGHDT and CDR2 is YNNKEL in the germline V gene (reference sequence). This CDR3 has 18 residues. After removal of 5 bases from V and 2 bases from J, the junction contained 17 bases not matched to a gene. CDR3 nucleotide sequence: TGTGCCAGCAGCGCCCAAGACAGGGTTTTATTGGTACAAGAGACCCAGTACTTC. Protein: CASSAQDRVLLVQETQYF.

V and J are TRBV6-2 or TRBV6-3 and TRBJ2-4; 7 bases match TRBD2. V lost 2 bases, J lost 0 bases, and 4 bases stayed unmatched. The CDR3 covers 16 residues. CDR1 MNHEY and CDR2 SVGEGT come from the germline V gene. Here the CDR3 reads CASSYGGGVAKNIQYF. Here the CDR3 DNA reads TGTGCCAGCAGTTACGGGGGAGGGGTAGCCAAAAACATTCAGTACTTC.

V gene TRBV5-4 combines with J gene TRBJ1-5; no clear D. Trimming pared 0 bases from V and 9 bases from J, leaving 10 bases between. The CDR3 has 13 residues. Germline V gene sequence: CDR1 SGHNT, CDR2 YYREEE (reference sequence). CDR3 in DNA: TGTGCCAGCAGCTTGGAGATGGAGGGGCCCCAGCATTTT. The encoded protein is CASSLEMEGPQHF.

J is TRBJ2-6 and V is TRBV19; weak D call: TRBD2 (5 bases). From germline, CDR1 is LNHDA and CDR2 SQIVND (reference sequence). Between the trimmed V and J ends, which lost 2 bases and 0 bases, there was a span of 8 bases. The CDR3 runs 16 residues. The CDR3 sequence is CASSILGSSGANVLTF. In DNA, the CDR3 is TGTGCCAGTAGTATACTAGGGAGCTCTGGGGCCAACGTCCTGACTTTC.

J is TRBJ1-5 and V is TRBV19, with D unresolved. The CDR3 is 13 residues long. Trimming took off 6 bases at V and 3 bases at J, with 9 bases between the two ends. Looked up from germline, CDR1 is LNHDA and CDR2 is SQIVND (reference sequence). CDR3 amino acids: CASRQEINQPQHF. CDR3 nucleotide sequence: TGTGCCAGTAGGCAGGAAATCAATCAGCCCCAGCATTTT.

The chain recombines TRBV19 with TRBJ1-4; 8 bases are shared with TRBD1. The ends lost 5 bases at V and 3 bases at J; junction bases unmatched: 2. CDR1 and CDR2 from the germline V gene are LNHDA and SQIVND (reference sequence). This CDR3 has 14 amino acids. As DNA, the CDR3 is TGTGCCAGTAGTCCACAGGGGGCTAATGAAAAACTGTTTTTT. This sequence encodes CASSPQGANEKLFF.

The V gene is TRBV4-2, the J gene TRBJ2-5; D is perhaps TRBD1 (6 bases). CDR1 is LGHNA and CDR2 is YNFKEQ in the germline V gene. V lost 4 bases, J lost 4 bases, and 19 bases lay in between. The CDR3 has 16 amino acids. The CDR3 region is CASSREGGLSGETQYF. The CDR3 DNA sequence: TGTGCCAGCAGCCGAGAAGGGGGTCTCTCGGGAGAGACCCAGTACTTC.

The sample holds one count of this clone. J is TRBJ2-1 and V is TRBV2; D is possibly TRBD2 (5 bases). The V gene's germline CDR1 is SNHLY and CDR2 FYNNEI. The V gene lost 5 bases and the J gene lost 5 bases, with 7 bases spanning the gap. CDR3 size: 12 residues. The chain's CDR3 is CASSYSDNEQFF. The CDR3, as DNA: TGTGCCAGCAGTTATAGCGACAATGAGCAGTTCTTC.

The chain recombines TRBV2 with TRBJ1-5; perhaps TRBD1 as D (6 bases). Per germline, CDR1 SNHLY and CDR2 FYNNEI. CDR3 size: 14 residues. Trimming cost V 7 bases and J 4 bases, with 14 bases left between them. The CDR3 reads CASNPTGLNQPQHF. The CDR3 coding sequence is TGTGCCAGCAACCCTACAGGGCTGAATCAGCCCCAGCATTTT.

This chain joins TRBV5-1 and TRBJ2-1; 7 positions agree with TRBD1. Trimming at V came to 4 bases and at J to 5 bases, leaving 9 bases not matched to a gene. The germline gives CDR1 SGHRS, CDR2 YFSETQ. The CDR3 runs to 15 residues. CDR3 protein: CASSVQGLENNEQFF. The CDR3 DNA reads TGCGCCAGCAGCGTACAGGGGCTAGAAAACAATGAGCAGTTCTTC. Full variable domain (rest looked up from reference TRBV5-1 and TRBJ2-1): KAGVTQTPRYLIKTRGQQVTLSCSPISGHRSVSWYQQTPGQGLQFLFEYFSETQRNKGNFPGRFSGRQFSNSRSEMNVSTLELGDSALYLCASSVQGLENNEQFFGPGTRLTVL.

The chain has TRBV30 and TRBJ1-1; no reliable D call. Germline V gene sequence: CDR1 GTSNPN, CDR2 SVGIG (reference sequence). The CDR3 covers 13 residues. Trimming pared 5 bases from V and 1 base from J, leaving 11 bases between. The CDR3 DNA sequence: TGTGCCTGGGGACGAACAGCGAACACTGAAGCTTTCTTT. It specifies CAWGRTANTEAFF.

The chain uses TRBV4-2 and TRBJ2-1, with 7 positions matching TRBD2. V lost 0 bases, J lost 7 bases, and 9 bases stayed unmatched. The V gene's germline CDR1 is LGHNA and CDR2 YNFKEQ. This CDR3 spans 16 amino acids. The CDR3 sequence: CASSQETSWPFNEQFF. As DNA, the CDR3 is TGTGCCAGCAGCCAAGAGACTAGCTGGCCCTTTAATGAGCAGTTCTTC.

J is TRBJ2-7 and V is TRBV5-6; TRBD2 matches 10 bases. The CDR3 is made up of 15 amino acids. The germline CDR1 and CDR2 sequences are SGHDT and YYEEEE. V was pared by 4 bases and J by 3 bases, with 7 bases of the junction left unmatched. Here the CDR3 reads CASSRPSGGIYEQYF. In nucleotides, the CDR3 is TGTGCCAGCAGCCGACCTAGCGGGGGAATCTACGAGCAGTACTTC. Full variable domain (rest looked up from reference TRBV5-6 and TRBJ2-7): DAGVTQSPTHLIKTRGQQVTLRCSPKSGHDTVSWYQQALGQGPQFIFQYYEEEERQRGNFPDRFSGHQFPNYSSELNVNALLLGDSALYLCASSRPSGGIYEQYFGPGTRLTVT.

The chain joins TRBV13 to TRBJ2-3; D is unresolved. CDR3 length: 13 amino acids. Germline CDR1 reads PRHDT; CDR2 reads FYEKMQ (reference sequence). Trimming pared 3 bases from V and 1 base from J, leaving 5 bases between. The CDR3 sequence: CASSFLGTDTQYF. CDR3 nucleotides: TGTGCCAGCAGCTTTCTAGGCACAGATACGCAGTATTTT.